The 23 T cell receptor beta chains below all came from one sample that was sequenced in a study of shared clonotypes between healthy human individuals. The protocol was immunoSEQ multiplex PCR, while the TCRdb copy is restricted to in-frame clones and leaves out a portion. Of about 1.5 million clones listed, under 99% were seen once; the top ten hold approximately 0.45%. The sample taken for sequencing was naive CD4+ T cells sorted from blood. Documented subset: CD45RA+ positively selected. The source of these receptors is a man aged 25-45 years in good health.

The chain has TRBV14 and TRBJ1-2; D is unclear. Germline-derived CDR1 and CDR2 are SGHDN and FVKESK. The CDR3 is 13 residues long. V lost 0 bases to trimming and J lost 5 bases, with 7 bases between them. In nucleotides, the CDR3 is TGTGCCAGCAGCCAAGACCTGGCTTATGGCTACACCTTC. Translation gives CASSQDLAYGYTF. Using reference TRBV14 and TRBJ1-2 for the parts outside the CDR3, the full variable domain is EAGVTQFPSHSVIEKGQTVTLRCDPISGHDNLYWYRRVMGKEIKFLLHFVKESKQDESGMPNNRFLAERTGGTYSTLKVQPAELEDSGVYFCASSQDLAYGYTFGSGTRLTVV.

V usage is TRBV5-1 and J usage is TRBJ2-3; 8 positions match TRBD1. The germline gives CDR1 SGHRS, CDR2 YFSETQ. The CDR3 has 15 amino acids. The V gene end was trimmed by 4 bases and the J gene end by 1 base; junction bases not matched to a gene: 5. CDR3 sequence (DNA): TGCGCCAGCAGCCTCGGACAGGGACGCACAGATACGCAGTATTTT. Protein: CASSLGQGRTDTQYF.

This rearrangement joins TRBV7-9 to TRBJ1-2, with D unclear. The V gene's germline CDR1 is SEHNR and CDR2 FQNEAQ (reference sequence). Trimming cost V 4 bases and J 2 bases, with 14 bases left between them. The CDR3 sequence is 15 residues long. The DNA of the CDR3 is TGTGCCAGCAGCTACAATCAGGACGGAAACTATGGCTACACCTTC. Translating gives CASSYNQDGNYGYTF.

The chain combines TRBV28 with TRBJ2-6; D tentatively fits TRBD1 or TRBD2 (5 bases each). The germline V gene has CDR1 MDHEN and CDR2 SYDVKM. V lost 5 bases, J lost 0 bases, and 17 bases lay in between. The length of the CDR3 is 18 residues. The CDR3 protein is CASSLPPGPYSGANVLTF. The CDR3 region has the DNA TGTGCCAGCAGTCTACCTCCGGGACCCTACTCTGGGGCCAACGTCCTGACTTTC.

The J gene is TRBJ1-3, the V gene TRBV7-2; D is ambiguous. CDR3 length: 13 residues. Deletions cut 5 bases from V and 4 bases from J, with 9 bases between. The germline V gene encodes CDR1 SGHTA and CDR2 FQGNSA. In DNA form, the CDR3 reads TGTGCCAGCAGCGCAAAAGGCGGAAACACCATATATTTT. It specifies CASSAKGGNTIYF. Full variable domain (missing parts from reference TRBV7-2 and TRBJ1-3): GAGVSQSPSNKVTEKGKDVELRCDPISGHTALYWYRQSLGQGLEFLIYFQGNSAPDKSGLPSDRFSAERTGGSVSTLTIQRTQQEDSAVYLCASSAKGGNTIYFGEGSWLTVV.

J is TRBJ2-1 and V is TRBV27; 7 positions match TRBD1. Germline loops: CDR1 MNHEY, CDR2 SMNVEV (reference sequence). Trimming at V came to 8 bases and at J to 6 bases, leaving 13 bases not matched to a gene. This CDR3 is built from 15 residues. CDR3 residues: CASQKTGLEINEQFF. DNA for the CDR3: TGTGCCAGCCAAAAGACAGGGTTGGAGATCAATGAGCAGTTCTTC.

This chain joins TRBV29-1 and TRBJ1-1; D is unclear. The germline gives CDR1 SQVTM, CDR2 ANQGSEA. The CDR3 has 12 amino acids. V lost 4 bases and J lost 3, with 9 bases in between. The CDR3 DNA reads TGCAGCGTTGTATTTCTTCACACTGAAGCTTTCTTT. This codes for CSVVFLHTEAFF. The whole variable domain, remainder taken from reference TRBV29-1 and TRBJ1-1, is SAVISQKPSRDICQRGTSLTIQCQVDSQVTMMFWYRQQPGQSLTLIATANQGSEATYESGFVIDKFPISRPNLTFSTLTVSNMSPEDSSIYLCSVVFLHTEAFFGQGTRLTVV.

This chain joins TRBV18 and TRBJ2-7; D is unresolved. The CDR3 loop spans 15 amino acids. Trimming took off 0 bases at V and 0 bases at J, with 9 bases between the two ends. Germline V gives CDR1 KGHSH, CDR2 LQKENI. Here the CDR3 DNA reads TGTGCCAGCTCACCACCGTCCAGGTACTCCTACGAGCAGTACTTC. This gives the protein CASSPPSRYSYEQYF.

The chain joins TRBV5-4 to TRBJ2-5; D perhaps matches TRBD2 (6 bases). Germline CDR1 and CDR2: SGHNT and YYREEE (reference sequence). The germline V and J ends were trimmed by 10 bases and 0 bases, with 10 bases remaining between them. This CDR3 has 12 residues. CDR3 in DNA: TGTGCCGAAGGGAGGAACCAAGAGACCCAGTACTTC. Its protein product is CAEGRNQETQYF.

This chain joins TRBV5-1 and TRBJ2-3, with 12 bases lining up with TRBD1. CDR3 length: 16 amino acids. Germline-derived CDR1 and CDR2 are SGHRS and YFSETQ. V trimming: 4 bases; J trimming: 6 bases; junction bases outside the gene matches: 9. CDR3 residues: CASSQTGTGGMDTQYF. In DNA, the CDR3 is TGCGCCAGCAGCCAAACCGGGACAGGGGGCATGGATACGCAGTATTTT.

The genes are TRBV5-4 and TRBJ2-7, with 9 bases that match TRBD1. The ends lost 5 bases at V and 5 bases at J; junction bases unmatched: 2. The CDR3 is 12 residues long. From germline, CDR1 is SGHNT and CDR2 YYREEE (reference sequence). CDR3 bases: TGTGCCAGCAGTAGACAGGGGGACGAGCAGTACTTC. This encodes CASSRQGDEQYF.

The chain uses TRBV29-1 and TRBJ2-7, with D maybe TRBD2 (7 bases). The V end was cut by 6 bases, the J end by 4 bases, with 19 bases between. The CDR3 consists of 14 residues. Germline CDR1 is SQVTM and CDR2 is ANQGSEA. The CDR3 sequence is CSVLPGGGTYEQYF. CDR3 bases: TGCAGCGTCCTCCCAGGCGGGGGCACGTACGAGCAGTACTTC.

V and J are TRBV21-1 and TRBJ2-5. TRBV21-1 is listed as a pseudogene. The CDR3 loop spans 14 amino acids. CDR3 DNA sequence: TGTGCCAGCAGTTTGACGGGGGCGCAGGAGACCCAGTACTTC. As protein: CASSLTGAQETQYF.

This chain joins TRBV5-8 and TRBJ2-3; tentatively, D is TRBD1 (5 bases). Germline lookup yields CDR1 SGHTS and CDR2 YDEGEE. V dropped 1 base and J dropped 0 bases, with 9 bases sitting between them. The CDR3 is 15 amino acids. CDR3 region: CASSLIRVSTDTQYF. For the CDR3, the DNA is TGTGCCAGCAGCTTGATCAGGGTTAGCACAGATACGCAGTATTTT.

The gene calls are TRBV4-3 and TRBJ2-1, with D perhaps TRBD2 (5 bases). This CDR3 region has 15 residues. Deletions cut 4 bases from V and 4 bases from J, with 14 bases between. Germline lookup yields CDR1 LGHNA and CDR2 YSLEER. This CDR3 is CASSPARGLYNEQFF. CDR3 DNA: TGCGCCAGCAGCCCCGCCCGAGGGCTTTACAATGAGCAGTTCTTC.

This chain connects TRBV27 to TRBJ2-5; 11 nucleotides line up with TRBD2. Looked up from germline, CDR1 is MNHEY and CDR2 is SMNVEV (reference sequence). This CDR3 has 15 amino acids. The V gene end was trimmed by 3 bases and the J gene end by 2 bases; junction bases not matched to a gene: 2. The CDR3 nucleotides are TGTGCCAGCAGTTTGGGACTAGCGGTTCAAGAGACCCAGTACTTC. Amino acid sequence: CASSLGLAVQETQYF.

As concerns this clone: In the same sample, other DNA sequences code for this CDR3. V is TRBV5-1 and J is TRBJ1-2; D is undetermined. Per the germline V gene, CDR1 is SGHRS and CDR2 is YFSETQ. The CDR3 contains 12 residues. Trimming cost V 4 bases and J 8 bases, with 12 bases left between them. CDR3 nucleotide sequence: TGCGCCAGCAGCCTAGAGCGAGGAGGCTACACCTTC. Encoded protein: CASSLERGGYTF.

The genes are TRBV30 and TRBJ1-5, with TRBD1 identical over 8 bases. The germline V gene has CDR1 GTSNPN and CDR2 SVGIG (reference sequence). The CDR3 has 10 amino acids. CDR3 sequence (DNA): TGTGCGGACAGGGAACAGCCCCAGCATTTT. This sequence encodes CADREQPQHF. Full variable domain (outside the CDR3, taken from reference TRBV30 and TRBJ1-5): SQTIHQWPATLVQPVGSPLSLECTVEGTSNPNLYWYRQAAGRGLQLLFYSVGIGQISSEVPQNLSASRPQDRQFILSSKKLLLSDSGFYLCADREQPQHFGDGTRLSIL.

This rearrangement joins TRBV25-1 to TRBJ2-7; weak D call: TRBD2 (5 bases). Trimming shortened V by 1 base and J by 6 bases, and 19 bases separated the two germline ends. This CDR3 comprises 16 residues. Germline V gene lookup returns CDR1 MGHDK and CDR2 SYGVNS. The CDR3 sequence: CASSELPGSQVLEQYF. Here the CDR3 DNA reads TGTGCCAGCAGTGAATTACCGGGGAGTCAGGTTCTCGAGCAGTACTTC.

As DNA, the CDR3 is TGCGCCAGCAGCTTGCCATCCGGGTCTGGAAACACCATATATTTT. This translates into CASSLPSGSGNTIYF. This chain uses TRBV5-1 with TRBJ1-3; D is unresolved. V lost 1 base to trimming and J lost 1 base, with 9 bases between them. The CDR3 totals 15 residues. The V gene's germline CDR1 is SGHRS and CDR2 YFSETQ.

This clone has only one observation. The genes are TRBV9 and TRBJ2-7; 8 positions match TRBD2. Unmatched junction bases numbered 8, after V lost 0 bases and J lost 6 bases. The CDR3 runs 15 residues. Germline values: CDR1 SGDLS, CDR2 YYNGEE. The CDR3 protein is CASSVGGLGIGEQYF. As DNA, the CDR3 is TGTGCCAGCAGCGTAGGGGGACTAGGAATAGGCGAGCAGTACTTC.

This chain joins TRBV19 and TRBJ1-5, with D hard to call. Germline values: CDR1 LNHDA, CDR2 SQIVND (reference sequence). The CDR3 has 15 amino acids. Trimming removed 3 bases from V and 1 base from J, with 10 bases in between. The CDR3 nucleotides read TGTGCCAGTAGTATCAGAGCCTCCAGCAATCAGCCCCAGCATTTT. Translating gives CASSIRASSNQPQHF.

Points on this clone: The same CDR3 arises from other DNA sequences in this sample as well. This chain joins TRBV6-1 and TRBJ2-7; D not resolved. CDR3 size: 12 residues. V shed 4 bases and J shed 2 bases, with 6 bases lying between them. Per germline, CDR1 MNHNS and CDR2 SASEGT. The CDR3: CASSGLTYEQYF. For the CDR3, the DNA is TGTGCCAGCAGTGGACTTACCTACGAGCAGTACTTC.